The clone carrying this T cell receptor beta chain showed up just once. The V end lost 0 bases, the J end lost 5 bases, and 14 bases lay between the germline ends. The CDR3 consists of 15 residues. CDR1 is SQVTM and CDR2 is ANQGSEA in the germline V gene. The sample originates from a study of blood T cell repertoires in COVID-19. Study background: There were acute and convalescent COVID-19 samples, and they came from the United States, Italy and Spain. PBMCs, B-cell-depleted T cells, or T cells were the source of the cDNA or gDNA that made up the material.

In the original processing: How many nucleated cells were present was estimated from reference gene primer amplification. TCRdb's copy holds only in-frame clones and misses some; the assay was immunoSEQ multiplex PCR. From that table come the V and J calls and clone size; the DNA was used to work out D and trimming. The table includes approximately 210,000 clones, 83% detected once. The genes are TRBV29-1 and TRBJ2-1; TRBD2 might be the D (6 bases). Specimen: peripheral blood. This receptor was taken from a woman aged 40-49 years with active or convalescent COVID-19. As DNA, the CDR3 is TGCAGCGTTGAAGATGGCGGGGACCCCCACAATGAGCAGTTCTTC. Its translation is CSVEDGGDPHNEQFF.